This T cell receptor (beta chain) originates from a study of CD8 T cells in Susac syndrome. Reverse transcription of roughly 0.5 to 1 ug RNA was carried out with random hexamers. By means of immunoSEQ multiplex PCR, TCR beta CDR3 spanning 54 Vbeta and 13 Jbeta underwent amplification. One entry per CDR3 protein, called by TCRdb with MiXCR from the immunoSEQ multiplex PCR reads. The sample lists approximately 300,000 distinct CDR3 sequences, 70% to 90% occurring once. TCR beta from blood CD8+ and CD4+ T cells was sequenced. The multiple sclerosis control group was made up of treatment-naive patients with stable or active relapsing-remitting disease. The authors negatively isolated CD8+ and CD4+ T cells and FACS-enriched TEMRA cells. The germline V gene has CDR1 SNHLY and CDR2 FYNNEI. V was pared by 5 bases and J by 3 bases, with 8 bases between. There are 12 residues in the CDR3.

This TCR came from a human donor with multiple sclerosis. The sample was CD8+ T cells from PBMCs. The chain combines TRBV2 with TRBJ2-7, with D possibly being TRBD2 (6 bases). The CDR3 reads CASSRGLYEQYF. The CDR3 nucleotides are TGTGCCAGCAGTAGGGGACTCTACGAGCAGTACTTC.